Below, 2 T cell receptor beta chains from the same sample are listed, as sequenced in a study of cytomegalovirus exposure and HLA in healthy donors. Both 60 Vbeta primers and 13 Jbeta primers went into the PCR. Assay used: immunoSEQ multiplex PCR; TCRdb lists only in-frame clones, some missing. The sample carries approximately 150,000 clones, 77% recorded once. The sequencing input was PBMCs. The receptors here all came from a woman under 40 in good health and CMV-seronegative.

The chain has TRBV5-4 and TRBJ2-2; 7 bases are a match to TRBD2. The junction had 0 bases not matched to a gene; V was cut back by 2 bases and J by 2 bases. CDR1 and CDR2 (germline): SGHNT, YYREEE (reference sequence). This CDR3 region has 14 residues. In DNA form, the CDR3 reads TGTGCCAGCAGCTTAGCGGGAAACACCGGGGAGCTGTTTTTT. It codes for CASSLAGNTGELFF.

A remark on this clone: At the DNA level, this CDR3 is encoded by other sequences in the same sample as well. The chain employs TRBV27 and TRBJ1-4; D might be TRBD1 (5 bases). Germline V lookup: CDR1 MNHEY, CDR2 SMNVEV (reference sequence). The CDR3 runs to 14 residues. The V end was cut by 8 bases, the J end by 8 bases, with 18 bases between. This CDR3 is CASAEGRKGEKLFF. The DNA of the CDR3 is TGTGCCAGCGCGGAGGGACGGAAAGGGGAAAAACTGTTTTTT.